The 28 T cell receptor beta chains presented below share a single source sample, sequenced in a study of brain T cells in children with intractable seizures. Assay used: immunoSEQ multiplex PCR; TCRdb lists only in-frame clones, some missing. The sample has 300,000 to 400,000 clones; over 90% are singletons. Indicated time point: blood from clinic visit 5 months post-surgery; TSC patient then seizure free. The input for sequencing was peripheral blood, taken 5 to 6 months after surgery. The origin of the receptors is a boy in the first two years of life with tuberous sclerosis and intractable seizures.

J is TRBJ1-5 and V is TRBV7-2; D remains unclear. The CDR3 covers 15 residues. V dropped 2 bases and J dropped 0 bases, with 8 bases sitting between them. Per the germline V gene, CDR1 is SGHTA and CDR2 is FQGNSA. The CDR3, as DNA: TGTGCCAGCAGCTTATTGGGCTTTAGCAATCAGCCCCAGCATTTT. Translating gives CASSLLGFSNQPQHF.

This chain uses TRBV15 with TRBJ2-1; D is undetermined. CDR1 and CDR2 (germline): LNHNV, YYDKDF (reference sequence). Trimming removed 2 bases at V and 5 bases at J, with 16 bases between. CDR3 size: 16 residues. The CDR3 loop reads CATSRSGRGVNNEQFF. CDR3 DNA sequence: TGTGCCACCAGCAGATCCGGACGAGGAGTAAACAATGAGCAGTTCTTC.

This chain uses TRBV7-2 with TRBJ1-2; D is unclear. Germline CDR1 is SGHTA and CDR2 is FQGNSA. This CDR3 comprises 16 residues. The V and J ends lost 5 bases and 1 base respectively, with 17 bases between them. CDR3 in DNA: TGTGCCAGCAGCCCCGAAGGCGGCCGCTTTAACTATGGCTACACCTTC. Protein sequence: CASSPEGGRFNYGYTF.

The chain carries TRBV18 and TRBJ1-2; 7 bases are shared with TRBD1. Trimming took 3 bases from V and 3 from J; bases not matched to a gene: 1. The CDR3 covers 13 residues. CDR1 is KGHSH and CDR2 is LQKENI in the germline V gene. The CDR3 reads CASSPDRDYGYTF. CDR3 DNA sequence: TGTGCCAGCTCACCCGACAGGGACTATGGCTACACCTTC.

This chain joins TRBV4-2 and TRBJ1-1; the D is unclear. Between the trimmed V and J ends, which lost 4 bases and 2 bases, there was a span of 5 bases. Germline CDR1 LGHNA, CDR2 YNFKEQ. This CDR3 is 12 amino acids long. This CDR3 reads CASSRGNTEAFF. CDR3 DNA: TGTGCCAGCAGCCGGGGAAACACTGAAGCTTTCTTT.

The chain recombines TRBV5-1 with TRBJ1-1; D gene uncertain. Germline V lookup: CDR1 SGHRS, CDR2 YFSETQ. The CDR3 consists of 15 residues. With 4 bases removed from V and 0 bases from J, the gap between germline ends came to 13 bases. The CDR3 region has the DNA TGCGCCAGCAGCCCAAGGACGCTGATGAACACTGAAGCTTTCTTT. This gives the protein CASSPRTLMNTEAFF. Variable domain in full (rest from reference TRBV5-1 and TRBJ1-1): KAGVTQTPRYLIKTRGQQVTLSCSPISGHRSVSWYQQTPGQGLQFLFEYFSETQRNKGNFPGRFSGRQFSNSRSEMNVSTLELGDSALYLCASSPRTLMNTEAFFGQGTRLTVV.

The chain couples TRBV3-1 (or the pseudogene TRBV3-2) to TRBJ2-1, with D perhaps matching TRBD2 (6 bases). This CDR3 is 16 amino acids long. Germline assignment: CDR1 LGHDT and CDR2 YNNKEL (reference sequence). V dropped 4 bases and J dropped 6 bases, with 19 bases sitting between them. CDR3 sequence (DNA): TGTGCCAGCAGCCTCCTATCCGGGACTGGTCCCAATGAGCAGTTCTTC. It encodes CASSLLSGTGPNEQFF.

The chain is built from TRBV19 and TRBJ2-2; 8 bases align to TRBD2. Germline V gene lookup returns CDR1 LNHDA and CDR2 SQIVND (reference sequence). V lost 4 bases and J lost 6; bases outside the gene matches: 7. The CDR3 spans 15 residues. The CDR3 DNA follows: TGTGCCAGTAGTAAACCGACTAGCGTGGCCGGGGAGCTGTTTTTT. This gives the protein CASSKPTSVAGELFF.

V gene TRBV2 combines with J gene TRBJ2-7; D possibly corresponds to TRBD2 (5 bases). Trimming pared 10 bases from V and 2 bases from J, leaving 21 bases between. The CDR3 loop spans 15 amino acids. The germline V gene encodes CDR1 SNHLY and CDR2 FYNNEI. The CDR3 DNA follows: TGTGCCATGCTAATCCGGGATAGCGTAACCTACGAGCAGTACTTC. Translated: CAMLIRDSVTYEQYF.

This clone was seen a handful of times. CDR3 nucleotides: TGTGCCAGCAGCTCCGGGGGCTCGAAGGTGACTGGCTACACCTTC. Translating gives CASSSGGSKVTGYTF. V usage is TRBV5-6 and J usage is TRBJ1-2; D is perhaps TRBD1 (6 bases). This CDR3 has 15 residues. V was shortened by 3 bases and J by 7 bases, with 19 bases between the two germline ends. Germline V gene sequence: CDR1 SGHDT, CDR2 YYEEEE.

This clone was detected only a few times. This sequence joins TRBV3-1 (or the pseudogene TRBV3-2) and TRBJ2-7, with D possibly matching TRBD2 (5 bases). From germline, CDR1 is LGHDT and CDR2 YNNKEL (reference sequence). The V end lost 3 bases, the J end lost 2 bases, and 8 bases lay between the germline ends. This CDR3 region has 13 residues. The CDR3 coding sequence is TGTGCCAGCAGCCACGAACTAGCCTACGAGCAGTACTTC. It translates to CASSHELAYEQYF.

A word on this clone: This same CDR3 is encoded by further DNA sequences in the sample. The chain uses TRBV3-1 (or the pseudogene TRBV3-2) and TRBJ2-6; no clear D gene. The CDR3 is 15 amino acids. The V end was cut by 0 bases, the J end by 0 bases, with 3 bases between. The germline V gene has CDR1 LGHDT and CDR2 YNNKEL (reference sequence). The CDR3 nucleotides are TGTGCCAGCAGCCAAGATAGCTCTGGGGCCAACGTCCTGACTTTC. Translating it yields CASSQDSSGANVLTF.

The chain couples TRBV5-1 to TRBJ1-1; tentatively, D is TRBD1 (5 bases). The ends were cut back, 1 base at V and 3 bases at J, with 10 bases in the middle. This CDR3 spans 14 amino acids. Germline loops: CDR1 SGHRS, CDR2 YFSETQ. The CDR3 is CASSLTGIDTEAFF. CDR3 DNA sequence: TGCGCCAGCAGCTTGACAGGAATTGACACTGAAGCTTTCTTT.

The V gene is TRBV30, the J gene TRBJ1-1; D remains ambiguous. CDR1 is GTSNPN, CDR2 SVGIG, per germline (reference sequence). This CDR3 comprises 12 residues. The V end lost 6 bases, the J end lost 4 bases, and 12 bases lay between the germline ends. The chain's CDR3 is CACTSGITEAFF. The CDR3 coding sequence is TGTGCCTGTACTTCGGGGATCACTGAAGCTTTCTTT. The full variable domain, its missing parts supplied by reference TRBV30 and TRBJ1-1, is SQTIHQWPATLVQPVGSPLSLECTVEGTSNPNLYWYRQAAGRGLQLLFYSVGIGQISSEVPQNLSASRPQDRQFILSSKKLLLSDSGFYLCACTSGITEAFFGQGTRLTVV.

The chain combines TRBV2 with TRBJ1-2, with 8 bases that match TRBD1. V trimming: 4 bases; J trimming: 5 bases; junction bases outside the gene matches: 6. The CDR3 runs to 14 residues. Looked up from germline, CDR1 is SNHLY and CDR2 is FYNNEI. The CDR3 loop is CASSVGQAIYGYTF. The CDR3 DNA reads as TGTGCCAGCAGTGTGGGACAGGCGATTTATGGCTACACCTTC.

J is TRBJ1-2 and V is TRBV2; D is perhaps TRBD1 (5 bases). The CDR3 runs 13 residues. Germline V gives CDR1 SNHLY, CDR2 FYNNEI. V lost 3 bases and J 5 bases, leaving 10 bases between the germline ends. The CDR3: CASSEGGLYGYTF. In DNA, the CDR3 is TGTGCCAGCAGTGAGGGGGGATTGTATGGCTACACCTTC.

The rearrangement joins TRBV7-4 to TRBJ1-1; no clear D. The V end was cut by 5 bases, the J end by 1 base, with 17 bases between. There are 16 residues in the CDR3. Germline CDR1 is SGHVT and CDR2 is SQSDAQ. CDR3 nucleotide sequence: TGTGCCAGCAGCCTAAATCGGAACTTTTCGAACACTGAAGCTTTCTTT. Translation: CASSLNRNFSNTEAFF.

The chain is built from TRBV5-1 and TRBJ2-3, with 11 positions matching TRBD2. V trimming: 0 bases; J trimming: 0 bases; junction bases outside the gene matches: 3. The germline gives CDR1 SGHRS, CDR2 YFSETQ. There are 17 residues in the CDR3. Written as DNA, the CDR3 is TGCGCCAGCAGCTTGGGACTAGCGGGGCCTAGCACAGATACGCAGTATTTT. Its translation is CASSLGLAGPSTDTQYF.

This clone has a single count. In nucleotides, the CDR3 is TGTGCCAGCAGGGCCTCGGGGGGGCGGTTGAACACTGAAGCTTTCTTT. This codes for CASRASGGRLNTEAFF. V is TRBV28 and J is TRBJ1-1; the D gene is possibly TRBD1 (6 bases). CDR1 and CDR2 from the germline V gene are MDHEN and SYDVKM. V was shortened by 6 bases and J by 0 bases, with 17 bases between the two germline ends. There are 16 residues in the CDR3.

The chain has TRBV5-1 and TRBJ1-1, with D possibly being TRBD1 (5 bases). The CDR3 consists of 15 residues. Germline lookup yields CDR1 SGHRS and CDR2 YFSETQ. Trimming cost V 4 bases and J 3 bases, with 16 bases left between them. CDR3 DNA sequence: TGCGCCAGCAGCCGCCAGGGAGTGAGGGACACTGAAGCTTTCTTT. The encoded protein is CASSRQGVRDTEAFF.

This chain uses TRBV2 with TRBJ1-3; D remains ambiguous. Germline CDR1 is SNHLY and CDR2 is FYNNEI. The CDR3 contains 14 residues. With 10 bases removed from V and 0 bases from J, the gap between germline ends came to 13 bases. Written as DNA, the CDR3 is TGTGCCACCAAAACTGAGCTCTCTGGAAACACCATATATTTT. It specifies CATKTELSGNTIYF.

The chain carries TRBV15 and TRBJ1-1; 11 bases are a match to TRBD1. The CDR3 covers 14 residues. Per germline, CDR1 LNHNV and CDR2 YYDKDF (reference sequence). Losses at the gene ends were 4 bases for V and 7 bases for J; bases not matched to a gene: 5. The DNA for the CDR3 is TGTGCCACCAGCACCGGGACAGGGGGATATGAAGCTTTCTTT. This gives the protein CATSTGTGGYEAFF.

The chain couples TRBV19 to TRBJ1-5; D is undetermined. The V end lost 2 bases, the J end lost 3 bases, and 8 bases lay between the germline ends. Germline CDR1 and CDR2: LNHDA and SQIVND (reference sequence). The CDR3 has 14 amino acids. The chain's CDR3 is CASSIIGYNQPQHF. The CDR3 nucleotides read TGTGCCAGTAGTATAATCGGATACAATCAGCCCCAGCATTTT.

V gene TRBV7-9 combines with J gene TRBJ2-2; TRBD2 aligns across 12 bases. The CDR3 loop spans 16 amino acids. Germline values: CDR1 SEHNR, CDR2 FQNEAQ (reference sequence). With 4 bases clipped from V and 4 bases from J, the junction kept 4 bases outside the gene matches. CDR3 in amino acids: CASSSPGLAGTGELFF. The DNA for the CDR3 is TGTGCCAGCAGCTCCCCGGGACTAGCGGGCACCGGGGAGCTGTTTTTT.

The V call is TRBV6-2 or TRBV6-3, the J call TRBJ1-1; TRBD1 agrees at 7 bases. V dropped 2 bases and J dropped 4; count of bases not matched to a gene: 4. Per the germline V gene, CDR1 is MNHEY and CDR2 is SVGEGT. The CDR3 consists of 14 residues. The CDR3 nucleotides read TGTGCCAGCAGTTACACAGGGGTCCCCACTGAAGCTTTCTTT. Translating it yields CASSYTGVPTEAFF.

The chain is built from TRBV9 and TRBJ2-5, with 8 bases matching TRBD1. The length of the CDR3 is 14 residues. J gave up 5 bases and V 3 bases, and 6 bases lay outside the gene matches. CDR1 and CDR2 (germline): SGDLS, YYNGEE. CDR3 sequence reads: CASSAGQAGETQYF. The CDR3 DNA is TGTGCCAGCAGCGCGGGACAGGCCGGGGAGACCCAGTACTTC. The whole variable domain, filled in from reference TRBV9 and TRBJ2-5, reads DSGVTQTPKHLITATGQRVTLRCSPRSGDLSVYWYQQSLDQGLQFLIQYYNGEERAKGNILERFSAQQFPDLHSELNLSSLELGDSALYFCASSAGQAGETQYFGPGTRLLVL.

The chain combines TRBV15 with TRBJ2-1; a possible D gene is TRBD1 (5 bases). The CDR3 loop spans 14 amino acids. CDR1 and CDR2 from the germline V gene are LNHNV and YYDKDF (reference sequence). V gave up 1 base and J gave up 4 bases, with 8 bases separating them. For the CDR3, the DNA is TGTGCCACCAGCAGAGTCAGGGTTTACAATGAGCAGTTCTTC. Translated, it gives CATSRVRVYNEQFF. Full variable domain (missing parts from reference TRBV15 and TRBJ2-1): DAMVIQNPRYQVTQFGKPVTLSCSQTLNHNVMYWYQQKSSQAPKLLFHYYDKDFNNEADTPDNFQSRRPNTSFCFLDIRSPGLGDTAMYLCATSRVRVYNEQFFGPGTRLTVL.

This chain joins TRBV6-4 and TRBJ1-1, with D possibly being TRBD1 (5 bases). The germline V gene encodes CDR1 MRHNA and CDR2 SNTAGT. Trimming left V 5 bases short and J 3 bases short, with 10 bases between. The CDR3 has 13 amino acids. In DNA form, the CDR3 reads TGTGCCAGCAGTTCACAGGTGGACACTGAAGCTTTCTTT. Its protein is CASSSQVDTEAFF.